The sequence of this TCR beta chain was determined in a study of blood T cell repertoires in COVID-19 (dated by TCRdb to the early 2020s). For the wider study: Samples from collaborators originated in the United States, Italy and Spain and spanned both the acute and convalescent phases of COVID-19. The prospective study material was composed of cDNA or gDNA derived from T cells, B-cell-depleted T cells, or PBMCs. The dataset comprised deeply sampled blood TCRbeta repertoires from subjects exposed to, actively infected with, or recovered from COVID-19. The repertoires were released in a freely available public database intended as a resource for research on the immune response to SARS-CoV-2. The samples were drawn from the first 160 participants of the ongoing ImmuneRACE study and from 1,200 or so subjects provided by 6 global collaborators. Nearly every sample came with metadata listing a de-identified subject ID, COVID-19 status, age in years and sex. Where available, HLA class I and class II types were obtained from metadata supplied by the sample provider rather than from assay-based typing. The research as a whole found: The amount of clinical and demographic metadata varied by source and participant and was provided uncurated.

This clone has just one count. Its antigen remains unidentified. No base quality information exists; no much larger clone differs at one position. Collaborating institutions collected whole blood in K2EDTA tubes following their own protocols. For TCRbeta analysis, collaborator samples were shipped as frozen whole blood, as isolated PBMCs, or as DNA extracted from either sample type. The CDR3 goes from the cysteine to the phenylalanine over 13 residues. Only the CDR3 DNA stays, 39 bases, in frame from base 1. Trimming removed 5 bases from V and 2 bases from J, leaving 10 bases between the germline ends. From the germline V gene, CDR1 is MDHEN and CDR2 is SYDVKM. TCRbeta CDR3 regions were amplified from genomic DNA by means of the immunoSEQ Assay, a bias-controlled multiplex PCR. Turning to the authors' computational methods: The number of nucleated cells in each sample was estimated by amplification of reference gene primers within the assay. To quantify the absolute abundance of each unique TCRbeta CDR3 rearrangement, sequence reads were collapsed and filtered. For each sample, productive Simpson clonality was calculated as the square root of Simpson's diversity index over productive rearrangements. Here the immuneACCESS table is served through TCRdb, limited to in-frame sequences with V and J called. Missing clones are a known gap in these copies; in checked studies unresolved V genes cover under half, and the rest lacks a known reason. V, J and clone size are taken as reported in that table, and D and trimming were inferred from the DNA itself. The sample includes under 200,000 clones, with around 83% observed a single time. The biggest ten clones account for about 1.6% of the sample.

Sequenced: peripheral blood. The receptor's source is a human donor in a cohort sampled during active COVID-19. The V gene is TRBV28 and the J gene is TRBJ2-7; no D segment can be confidently identified. The DNA sequence is as follows: TGTGCCAGCAGTCCCCTGACAACCTACGAGCAGTACTTC. Its product reads: CASSPLTTYEQYF.